The entry below gives a single T cell receptor (beta chain) sequence along with its context. Its antigen is unidentified. Losses at the gene ends were 2 bases for V and 8 bases for J; bases not matched to a gene: 1. The CDR3 runs to 12 residues. Germline V gives CDR1 SGHDN, CDR2 FVKESK. One entry per CDR3 protein, called by TCRdb with MiXCR from the RT-PCR reads. The sample has roughly 290,000 distinct CDR3 sequences; 21% are singletons. The sample is drawn from a study of response to subunit inactivated influenza vaccine. Study-level points and caveats: That few new T cells are recruited by each seasonal influenza vaccination was the authors' suggestion.

The sample here was PBMCs from blood, taken approximately 20 months after vaccination. The chain couples TRBV14 to TRBJ1-2; 8 bases match TRBD1. This receptor was obtained from a man in his fifties or sixties who received an inactivated influenza vaccine. The CDR3 sequence is CASSQRTGGYTF. The CDR3 DNA reads TGTGCCAGCAGCCAACGGACAGGGGGCTACACCTTC.